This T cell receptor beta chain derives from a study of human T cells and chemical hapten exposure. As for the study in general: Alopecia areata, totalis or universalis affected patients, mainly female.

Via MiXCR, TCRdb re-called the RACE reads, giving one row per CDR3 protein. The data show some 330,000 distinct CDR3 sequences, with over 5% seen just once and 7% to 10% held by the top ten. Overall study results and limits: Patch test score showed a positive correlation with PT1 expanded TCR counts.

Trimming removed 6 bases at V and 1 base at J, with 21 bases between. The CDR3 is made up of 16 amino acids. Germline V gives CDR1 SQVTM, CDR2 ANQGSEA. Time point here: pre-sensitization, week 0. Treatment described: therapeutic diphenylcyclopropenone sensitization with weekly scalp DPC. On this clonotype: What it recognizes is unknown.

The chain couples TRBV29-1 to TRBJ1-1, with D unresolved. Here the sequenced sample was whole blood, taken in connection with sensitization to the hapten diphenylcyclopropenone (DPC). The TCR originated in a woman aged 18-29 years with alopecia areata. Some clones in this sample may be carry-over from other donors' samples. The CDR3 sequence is CSVPDKSNVPNTEAFF. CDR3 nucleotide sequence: TGCAGCGTCCCCGATAAGAGCAACGTGCCGAACACTGAAGCTTTCTTT.